One sample yielded the 11 T cell receptor beta chains listed below, sequenced in a study of identical twins. TCRdb reprocessed the 5' RACE reads with MiXCR, giving one entry per CDR3 protein. The sample lists roughly 500,000 distinct CDR3 sequences, approximately 22% occurring once. The same data also went into a second study, on T cells expressing NK-cell markers.

The sample comprised CD4+ T cells sorted from blood. The source is a woman younger than 35 in good health.

This clonotype has a count of ten or more. V gene TRBV29-1 combines with J gene TRBJ2-1; 13 nucleotides align to TRBD2. CDR3 size: 16 residues. The germline V gene has CDR1 SQVTM and CDR2 ANQGSEA. Losses at the gene ends were 6 bases for V and 6 bases for J; bases not matched to a gene: 11. The DNA for the CDR3 is TGCAGCGTCGGGACTAGCGGGATGATGCGGCCCAATGAGCAGTTCTTC. Amino acids: CSVGTSGMMRPNEQFF.

V gene TRBV5-1 combines with J gene TRBJ1-2; TRBD1 might be the D (6 bases). Germline lookup yields CDR1 SGHRS and CDR2 YFSETQ. Trimming stripped 6 bases from V and 0 bases from J, with 15 bases between. The CDR3 consists of 15 residues. CDR3 bases: TGCGCCAGCACCCTAGGCGGGGGCTCTAACTATGGCTACACCTTC. It codes for CASTLGGGSNYGYTF. The variable domain in full, completed from reference TRBV5-1 and TRBJ1-2, reads KAGVTQTPRYLIKTRGQQVTLSCSPISGHRSVSWYQQTPGQGLQFLFEYFSETQRNKGNFPGRFSGRQFSNSRSEMNVSTLELGDSALYLCASTLGGGSNYGYTFGSGTRLTVV.

This clonotype was recorded a few times. The chain is built from TRBV9 and TRBJ2-1; D is ambiguous. Looked up from germline, CDR1 is SGDLS and CDR2 is YYNGEE. With 6 bases removed from V and 13 bases from J, the gap between germline ends came to 17 bases. The CDR3 has 12 amino acids. CDR3 DNA: TGTGCCAGCACCTCCGACGAGGCATCCCAGTTCTTC. It encodes CASTSDEASQFF.

This rearrangement joins TRBV5-6 to TRBJ2-5; D perhaps matches TRBD2 (5 bases). There are 16 residues in the CDR3. CDR1 and CDR2 (germline): SGHDT, YYEEEE. Trimming took 3 bases from V and 5 from J, leaving 20 bases between them. CDR3 sequence reads: CASSWKRDPRWETQYF. CDR3 DNA: TGTGCCAGCAGCTGGAAACGGGATCCACGTTGGGAGACCCAGTACTTC.

This clonotype was observed a handful of times. This rearrangement joins TRBV10-2 to TRBJ1-1; the D gene is possibly TRBD1 (5 bases). This CDR3 region has 14 residues. Trimming left V 6 bases short and J 9 bases short, with 20 bases between. CDR1 is WSHSY, CDR2 SAAADI, per germline. CDR3 coding DNA: TGCGCCAGCAGGACGGGACGGACTCTTACCCAAGCTTTCTTT. Protein sequence: CASRTGRTLTQAFF.

This chain links TRBV20-1 with TRBJ2-5; TRBD2 aligns across 16 bases. In germline, CDR1 is DFQATT, CDR2 SNEGSKA (reference sequence). J gave up 4 bases and V 5 bases, and 7 bases lay outside the gene matches. There are 16 residues in the CDR3. The CDR3 DNA sequence: TGCAGTGCTCAATTGGGACTAGCGGGGGGGCGAGAGACCCAGTACTTC. It translates to CSAQLGLAGGRETQYF.

Remarks on this clonotype: Relative to the germline gene, one junction end is altered; a read error may explain this. The chain is built from TRBV3-1 and TRBJ2-1, with TRBD2 matching over 9 bases. The CDR3 covers 14 residues. CDR1 is LGHDT, CDR2 YNNKEL, per germline (reference sequence). CDR3 DNA sequence: TGTGCCAGCAGCCAAGTGGTAGGAGGGACTAGCAGGGACTTC. It is translated as CASSQVVGGTSRDF.

This clonotype was counted ten times or more. The chain couples TRBV12-3 or TRBV12-4 to TRBJ2-1, with 10 bases aligning to TRBD2. V shed 9 bases, J shed 3 bases, and the junction held 8 bases outside the gene matches. This CDR3 is built from 15 residues. The CDR3 reads CASRFRTSGYNEQFF. CDR3 DNA: TGTGCCAGTCGATTCCGGACTAGCGGCTACAATGAGCAGTTCTTC.

The V and J genes are TRBV6-1 and TRBJ1-1, with TRBD1 as a possible D gene (6 bases). Trimming cost V 6 bases and J 0 bases, with 11 bases left between them. This CDR3 region has 14 residues. Germline CDR1 MNHNS, CDR2 SASEGT. CDR3 sequence: CASSFDRLNTEAFF. In DNA form, the CDR3 reads TGTGCCAGCAGCTTTGACAGGTTGAACACTGAAGCTTTCTTT.

The V and J genes are TRBV29-1 and TRBJ1-1; no reliable D call. Trimming took off 6 bases at V and 3 bases at J, with 17 bases between the two ends. Germline V gene data show CDR1 as SQVTM and CDR2 as ANQGSEA. The CDR3 loop spans 14 amino acids. The CDR3 nucleotides read TGCAGCGTGGCATGGCGGTTAGGTGACACTGAAGCTTTCTTT. It translates to CSVAWRLGDTEAFF.

J is TRBJ2-1 and V is TRBV20-1; 11 nucleotides align to TRBD2. V lost 6 bases, J lost 4 bases, and 8 bases stayed unmatched. The CDR3 is 15 amino acids. Germline-derived CDR1 and CDR2 are DFQATT and SNEGSKA (reference sequence). DNA for the CDR3: TGCAGTGCCAGCATAGCGGGAGGGGTATACAATGAGCAGTTCTTC. It yields the protein CSASIAGGVYNEQFF.